This TCR beta chain derives from a study of blood T cells in healthy people across ages (dated by TCRdb to between 2014 and 2017). A note on the overall study: In model experiments, template switching captured about one uniquely barcoded TCR beta cDNA molecule for every two T cells. Age-related changes in TCR beta repertoire diversity were measured in the study by deep sequencing normalized with unique cDNA molecular identifiers. Donors were grouped into four age groups: young (average about 15 years), middle-aged (39), aged (approximately 67) and long-lived (just over 80). Using the same blood draw, the study looked at two additional independent replicas of 1 million unique cDNA reads for two donors, one aged 18 to 30 and the other aged 80 or older. Points the paper makes about the study in general: Because the CMV infection status of the donors was unknown, age-related changes in expanded clonotypes may potentially have been confounded. Observed TCR beta diversity per million T cells fell roughly linearly with age, and a significant reduction was already apparent by age approximately 40. There was a strong correlation between observed TCR beta diversity and the percentage of naive T cells measured by flow cytometry. Estimates of total diversity based on one million sequenced T cells were regarded as lower bounds and as underestimates. Bulk unsorted PBMC profiling prevented conclusive comparison of naive and antigen-experienced compartments. Compared with the aged group, the long-lived group had more naive CD4+ T cells, fewer expanded clones and increased TCR diversity, suggesting age selection.

Concerning this clonotype: The clone's antigen remains unknown. Base qualities are not at hand, and no much larger clone is one base apart.

Sequences MGHRA (CDR1) and YSYEKL (CDR2) are obtained from the germline V gene. The CDR3 runs 14 residues from the cysteine to the phenylalanine. Here the CDR3 DNA is all that survives: 42 bases in frame from base 1. V is shortened by 3 bases, J by 11 bases, and the region joining them spans 17 bases. The donors were 40 or so Caucasian individuals from Russia, aged roughly 6 to 100 years, who were systemically healthy. About 9.6 milliliters of peripheral blood were collected from each donor into EDTA-treated Vacutainer tubes. Ficoll-Paque density-gradient centrifugation was used to isolate PBMCs, with at least 7 million per sample. Trizol reagent was used to extract total RNA from the PBMCs, yielding at least 6 micrograms per sample. The percentages of naive CD45RAhigh/CD27high T cells were determined by flow cytometry on a PBMC aliquot from every donor. Libraries were built with 5' RACE. Sequenced on an Illumina HiSeq 2500. A second about 7 to 12 cycle PCR used a sample-barcoded 5' primer and a J-beta primer mix. A template-switch 5' adaptor carrying 12 random nucleotides introduced a unique molecular identifier onto each TCR beta cDNA molecule. At least 3 million CDR3-containing paired-end reads were obtained from each sample. All of the RNA was converted into first-strand cDNA using the Mint cDNA synthesis kit, with a TRBC-specific oligonucleotide serving as the primer. After uracil-DNA glycosylase treatment, a first 18-cycle PCR used universal primers M1SS and BC2_uni_R on all cDNA. The authors' analysis ran thus. Normalization of each sample was performed by random selection of 1 million high-quality reads, each carrying a distinct molecular identifier. Instead of being binned into consensus sequences, reads that shared molecular identifiers were thrown out. CDR3 identification, clonotype clustering and error correction used MiTCR with a Q25 quality threshold and the strictest error-elimination algorithm. Lower-bound total TCR beta diversity was estimated with a nonparametric unseen species model using Euler transformation. TCRdb took the public reads, trimmed them with fastp at Q25, ran MiXCR for clone calling and kept in-frame beta chains. Rows with one shared CDR3 protein collapse into an entry with the most common genes and DNA. The V and J calls, along with clone size, are taken from TCRdb and not from the paper's own processing. Within this sample are 550,000 to 650,000 distinct CDR3 sequences, with about 29% of them counted one time only. The ten largest clones capture approximately 4% of the sample.

This same sample was also part of a study on T cells of mothers and their children. Looking at the second paper: Nine systemically healthy Caucasian individuals served as donors, namely three mothers together with their six children. cDNA synthesis consumed the entire amount of extracted RNA, loaded at roughly 1.5 ug RNA in each 15 ul reaction. Sample barcodes and 2-4 random nucleotides were added via the M1S primer in the second PCR. Over 8 million TCR beta CDR3 reads were obtained for each mother, and approximately 3.2 million reads were obtained for each child. TCR recombination output is similarly shaped by thymic selection in related and unrelated pairs, with a minor effect exerted by inherited differences. Normalized repertoire overlap in related mother-child pairs was always slightly higher than in unrelated mother-child pairs, but the difference was never significant. No persistent microchimeric T cell clones were found, with a detection sensitivity of approximately 100 clones per million clonotypes. To look for features that set related mother-child pairs apart from unrelated individuals, the researchers ran deep NGS to compare the TCR beta repertoires of mothers and children. The mean age was 40 +/- 4 years for the mothers and around 11 +/- 4 years for the children. Libraries were sequenced on Illumina HiSeq 2000 with 100+100 nt paired-end reads after adapter ligation with NEBNext reagents. To avoid cross-contamination, the mother libraries and the child libraries were prepared a month apart and sequenced in separate runs. Each donor had between roughly 450,000 and 2,100,000 distinct TCR beta clonotypes identified. Naive TCR beta clonotypes were estimated from low-frequency clonotypes matched to each donor's FACS-determined naive share, without sorting.

The sample was blood. The V gene is TRBV4-1 and the J gene is TRBJ2-1; the D gene is possibly TRBD2, with 6 bases matching. The clonotype was recovered from a boy between 2 and 10 years old in good health. The CDR3: CASSQTPLAIQQFF. The DNA reads as follows: TGCGCCAGCAGCCAGACCCCACTAGCCATACAGCAGTTCTTC.